The 26 T cell receptor beta chains listed next were all sequenced from one sample in a study of T cell responses to AZD1222 COVID-19 vaccine. Sequencing was performed with immunoSEQ multiplex PCR; in TCRdb, only in-frame clones are kept and a portion is missing. Of some 81,000 clones listed, 85% to 95% are singletons. The source material was peripheral blood, sampled 28 days after the second AZD1222 dose. The receptors shown here come from an adult who received the AZD1222 COVID-19 vaccine.

This chain links TRBV5-1 with TRBJ1-1; D is perhaps TRBD1 (5 bases). This CDR3 has 12 amino acids. CDR1 is SGHRS, CDR2 YFSETQ, per germline. Trimming took 7 bases from V and 9 from J, leaving 16 bases between them. CDR3 bases: TGCGCCAGCCTGAGGGAAGGGGAGAAAGCTTTCTTT. Translation gives CASLREGEKAFF.

The chain combines TRBV15 with TRBJ2-4, with 10 bases identical to TRBD1. The CDR3 has 17 residues. Trimming removed 2 bases from V and 0 bases from J; junction bases left unmatched: 4. Germline lookup yields CDR1 LNHNV and CDR2 YYDKDF (reference sequence). The CDR3 reads CATSRLGTGVAKNIQYF. In DNA form, the CDR3 reads TGTGCCACCAGCAGACTCGGGACAGGGGTAGCCAAAAACATTCAGTACTTC.

V usage is TRBV6-5 and J usage is TRBJ1-1; D perhaps matches TRBD1 (6 bases). V gave up 8 bases and J gave up 0 bases, with 16 bases separating them. This CDR3 is built from 15 residues. The germline V gene encodes CDR1 MNHEY and CDR2 SVGAGI. This chain's CDR3 is CASPRGGSMNTEAFF. The CDR3 DNA reads as TGTGCCAGCCCTAGGGGGGGAAGTATGAACACTGAAGCTTTCTTT.

This clone was found a few times. The V gene is TRBV28, the J gene TRBJ2-7; TRBD2 might be the D (5 bases). The CDR3 length is 14 residues. The germline CDR1 and CDR2 sequences are MDHEN and SYDVKM. V gave up 3 bases and J gave up 6 bases, with 15 bases separating them. The CDR3 here is CASSFRPLGGEQYF. CDR3 DNA: TGTGCCAGCAGTTTCCGACCGTTAGGAGGCGAGCAGTACTTC.

This clone showed up just a few times. The chain has TRBV27 and TRBJ1-5; TRBD1 matches 8 bases. After removal of 6 bases from V and 6 bases from J, the junction contained 13 bases not matched to a gene. CDR1 MNHEY and CDR2 SMNVEV come from the germline V gene (reference sequence). The CDR3 extends over 16 amino acids. CDR3 coding DNA: TGTGCCAGCAGGGAAAACAGGGGGGGTAAAGGTCAGCCCCAGCATTTT. Amino acid sequence: CASRENRGGKGQPQHF.

V gene TRBV7-9 combines with J gene TRBJ1-2; D possibly corresponds to TRBD1 (6 bases). Trimming removed 5 bases at V and 1 base at J, with 17 bases between. The CDR3 length is 16 residues. CDR1 SEHNR and CDR2 FQNEAQ come from the germline V gene (reference sequence). CDR3 in amino acids: CASSTTGVRGNYGYTF. The CDR3 nucleotides read TGTGCCAGCAGCACCACCGGGGTCAGGGGTAACTATGGCTACACCTTC.

This sequence joins TRBV3-1 (or the pseudogene TRBV3-2) and TRBJ2-3, with 9 bases identical to TRBD2. V lost 1 base and J lost 3; bases outside the gene matches: 8. The CDR3 runs 17 residues. From germline, CDR1 is LGHDT and CDR2 YNNKEL (reference sequence). CDR3 residues: CASSQGGSSGGTDTQYF. As DNA, the CDR3 is TGTGCCAGCAGCCAAGGAGGCTCCAGCGGGGGGACAGATACGCAGTATTTT.

This clone was recorded only once. The chain joins TRBV7-9 to TRBJ1-1, with D possibly matching TRBD1 (5 bases). The CDR3 totals 14 residues. The V end lost 1 base, the J end lost 2 bases, and 8 bases lay between the germline ends. The germline CDR1 and CDR2 sequences are SEHNR and FQNEAQ (reference sequence). CDR3 sequence: CASSLGQGNTEAFF. The CDR3 DNA reads as TGTGCCAGCAGCTTAGGCCAGGGAAACACTGAAGCTTTCTTT.

The table lists this clone with a few counts. V is TRBV19 and J is TRBJ1-4; no clear D gene. V was cut by 0 bases and J by 6 bases, with 5 bases left in between. This CDR3 is 13 amino acids long. Germline V gene sequence: CDR1 LNHDA, CDR2 SQIVND (reference sequence). As DNA, the CDR3 is TGTGCCAGTAGTATAGATCTGGATGAAAAACTGTTTTTT. Translated: CASSIDLDEKLFF.

The chain combines TRBV7-9 with TRBJ1-2; D not certain. V was cut by 5 bases and J by 0 bases, with 7 bases left in between. Germline CDR1 is SEHNR and CDR2 is FQNEAQ (reference sequence). The CDR3 has 13 amino acids. CDR3 DNA sequence: TGTGCCAGCAGCCAAGGAACTAACTATGGCTACACCTTC. Protein: CASSQGTNYGYTF.

This rearrangement joins TRBV7-2 to TRBJ2-7; D is ambiguous. This CDR3 comprises 13 residues. Trimming stripped 3 bases from V and 2 bases from J, with 8 bases between. Germline V lookup: CDR1 SGHTA, CDR2 FQGNSA. The CDR3 reads CASSLSRTYEQYF. The CDR3 DNA reads as TGTGCCAGCAGCTTGAGCAGAACCTACGAGCAGTACTTC.

This chain uses TRBV10-2 with TRBJ2-3; D possibly corresponds to TRBD1 (6 bases). The CDR3 loop spans 13 amino acids. Germline V gene data show CDR1 as WSHSY and CDR2 as SAAADI. Trimming took off 3 bases at V and 4 bases at J, with 8 bases between the two ends. For the CDR3, the DNA is TGCGCCAGCAGTGAACAGGGAGCAGATACGCAGTATTTT. Encoded protein: CASSEQGADTQYF.

The chain joins TRBV4-2 to TRBJ2-7; D might be TRBD1 or TRBD2, each matching 6 bases. With 4 bases removed from V and 0 bases from J, the gap between germline ends came to 10 bases. Per germline, CDR1 LGHNA and CDR2 YNFKEQ. The CDR3 extends over 14 amino acids. As DNA, the CDR3 is TGTGCCAGCAGCCTCGGGGGACACTCCTACGAGCAGTACTTC. Its translation is CASSLGGHSYEQYF.

This chain joins TRBV5-5 and TRBJ2-1; D possibly corresponds to TRBD1 (6 bases). V was clipped by 6 bases and J by 6 bases, with 16 bases between them. The CDR3 length is 14 residues. Germline CDR1 SGHKS, CDR2 YYEKEE (reference sequence). CDR3: CASNLQGYLNEQFF. CDR3 coding DNA: TGTGCCAGCAACCTACAGGGCTACCTCAATGAGCAGTTCTTC. The full variable domain, in which reference TRBV5-5 and TRBJ2-1 provide the parts outside the CDR3, is DAGVTQSPTHLIKTRGQQVTLRCSPISGHKSVSWYQQVLGQGPQFIFQYYEKEERGRGNFPDRFSARQFPNYSSELNVNALLLGDSALYLCASNLQGYLNEQFFGPGTRLTVL.

The V call is TRBV7-6, the J call TRBJ1-4, with D possibly being TRBD1 (6 bases). V was trimmed by 0 bases and J by 4 bases, leaving 12 bases between them. The CDR3 length is 16 residues. Germline CDR1 and CDR2: SGHVS and FNYEAQ. The CDR3 sequence is CASSLAAGQHNEKLFF. CDR3 in DNA: TGTGCCAGCAGCTTAGCGGCGGGACAACATAATGAAAAACTGTTTTTT.

The chain has TRBV2 and TRBJ1-2, with a weak D call TRBD1 (5 bases). From germline, CDR1 is SNHLY and CDR2 FYNNEI. Trimming left V 8 bases short and J 5 bases short, with 12 bases between. The CDR3 is 12 amino acids. This chain's CDR3 is CASSPAGYGYTF. As DNA, the CDR3 is TGTGCCAGCTCCCCCGCAGGGTATGGCTACACCTTC.

The V gene is TRBV29-1, the J gene TRBJ2-1; 14 nucleotides match TRBD2. V was clipped by 4 bases and J by 1 base; unmatched bases: 3. Germline CDR1 is SQVTM and CDR2 is ANQGSEA. This CDR3 region has 16 residues. The CDR3 here is CSVAGLAGGSYNEQFF. The CDR3, as DNA: TGCAGCGTTGCAGGACTAGCGGGAGGTTCCTACAATGAGCAGTTCTTC.

V usage is TRBV12-3 or TRBV12-4 and J usage is TRBJ2-7; D is perhaps TRBD1 or TRBD2 (6 bases each). Trimming shortened V by 2 bases and J by 2 bases, and 7 bases separated the two germline ends. CDR3 length: 13 residues. In DNA form, the CDR3 reads TGTGCCAGCAGTTTAAGGGGGGCCTACGAGCAGTACTTC. Its protein product is CASSLRGAYEQYF.

The chain uses TRBV3-1 (or the pseudogene TRBV3-2) and TRBJ1-6, with 8 bases that match TRBD1. Germline V gene lookup returns CDR1 LGHDT and CDR2 YNNKEL (reference sequence). The CDR3 is 18 amino acids. V was clipped by 1 base and J by 3 bases; unmatched bases: 8. The CDR3 region has the DNA TGTGCCAGCAGCCAAGGACCTCAGGGGGCCCTCTATAATTCACCCCTCCACTTT. This gives the protein CASSQGPQGALYNSPLHF.

The rearrangement links TRBV30 to TRBJ1-1, with D hard to call. Trimming took 8 bases from V and 0 from J, leaving 22 bases between them. The germline CDR1 and CDR2 sequences are GTSNPN and SVGIG (reference sequence). The CDR3 covers 16 residues. The CDR3 DNA follows: TGTGCCCTGGCTTTGTATCGGGGAAACATGAACACTGAAGCTTTCTTT. Residues: CALALYRGNMNTEAFF.

Only one count was recorded for this clone. This chain uses TRBV5-1 with TRBJ1-1; D call uncertain. This CDR3 spans 13 amino acids. CDR1 and CDR2 (germline): SGHRS, YFSETQ. V was cut by 4 bases and J by 0 bases, with 7 bases left in between. The CDR3 DNA follows: TGCGCCAGCAGCGTTCGGTTGAACACTGAAGCTTTCTTT. This translates into CASSVRLNTEAFF.

The chain employs TRBV23-1 and TRBJ1-5; 11 nucleotides agree with TRBD1. TRBV23-1 is designated an ORF whose function remains uncertain. The V segment lost 4 bases and the J segment 5 bases; nucleotides outside the gene matches: 4. The CDR3 consists of 15 residues. The DNA of the CDR3 is TGCGCCAGCAGTCGCGGGACAGGGGGTTATCAGCCCCAGCATTTT. This translates into CASSRGTGGYQPQHF.

The chain carries TRBV10-1 and TRBJ2-2; TRBD1 matches 9 bases. Germline loops: CDR1 WNHNN, CDR2 SYGVQD (reference sequence). The CDR3 is 16 amino acids. Losses at the gene ends were 3 bases for V and 4 bases for J; bases not matched to a gene: 6. CDR3 coding DNA: TGCGCCAGCAGTGACAGACAGGGGGTAGTCACCGGGGAGCTGTTTTTT. Translation: CASSDRQGVVTGELFF.

CDR3 coding DNA: TGTGCCAGTAGTATAGTATTCCTCGGGAGGGGAGGTACTGAAGCTTTCTTT. This gives the protein CASSIVFLGRGGTEAFF. The V and J genes are TRBV19 and TRBJ1-1; D is possibly TRBD1 (5 bases). There are 17 residues in the CDR3. Trimming took off 1 base at V and 5 bases at J, with 20 bases between the two ends. Germline CDR1 is LNHDA and CDR2 is SQIVND (reference sequence). The variable domain in full, completed from reference TRBV19 and TRBJ1-1, reads DGGITQSPKYLFRKEGQNVTLSCEQNLNHDAMYWYRQDPGQGLRLIYYSQIVNDFQKGDIAEGYSVSREKKESFPLTVTSAQKNPTAFYLCASSIVFLGRGGTEAFFGQGTRLTVV.

For the CDR3, the DNA is TGTGCCAGCAGGCCAGAACCGTCTAACTATGGCTACACCTTC. It yields the protein CASRPEPSNYGYTF. The chain recombines TRBV6-4 with TRBJ1-2, with no clear D. Trimming shortened V by 6 bases and J by 0 bases, and 11 bases separated the two germline ends. Germline V gives CDR1 MRHNA, CDR2 SNTAGT. This CDR3 comprises 14 residues.

The chain carries TRBV6-5 and TRBJ1-1; 7 bases map to TRBD1. Germline lookup yields CDR1 MNHEY and CDR2 SVGAGI. Trimming cost V 6 bases and J 10 bases; bases outside gene matches: 11. The CDR3 is made up of 13 amino acids. CDR3 loop: CASSVTGSLAAFF. In DNA, the CDR3 is TGTGCCAGCAGCGTGACAGGGAGTCTAGCAGCTTTCTTT.